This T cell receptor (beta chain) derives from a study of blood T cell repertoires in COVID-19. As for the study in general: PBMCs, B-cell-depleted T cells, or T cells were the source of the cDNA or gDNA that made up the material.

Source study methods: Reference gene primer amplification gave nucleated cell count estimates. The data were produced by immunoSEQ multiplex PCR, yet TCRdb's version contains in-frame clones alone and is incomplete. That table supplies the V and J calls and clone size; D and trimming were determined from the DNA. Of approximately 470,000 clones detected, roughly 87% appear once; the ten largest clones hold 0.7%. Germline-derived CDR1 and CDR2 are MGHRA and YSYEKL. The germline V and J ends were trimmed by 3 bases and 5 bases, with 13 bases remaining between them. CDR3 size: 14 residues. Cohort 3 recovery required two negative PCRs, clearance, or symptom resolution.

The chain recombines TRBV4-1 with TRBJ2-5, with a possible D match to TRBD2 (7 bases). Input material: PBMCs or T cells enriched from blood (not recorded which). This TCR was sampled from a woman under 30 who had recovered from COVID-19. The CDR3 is CASSHVGGEETQYF. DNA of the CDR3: TGCGCCAGCAGCCACGTAGGGGGGGAGGAGACCCAGTACTTC.